This passage covers 10 T cell receptor beta chains from one sample sequenced in a study of persistence of HIV-infected CD4 T cells. For these receptors, no antigen is known. Cells were stimulated with overlapping HIV-1 Gag 15-mer peptides. Sorting selected CD4+ T cells upregulating both CD40 ligand and CD69. Sequencing used immunoSEQ version 4 in survey mode. This table comes from immunoSEQ multiplex PCR, and its TCRdb copy is limited to in-frame clones, with some not included. The repertoire holds under 20,000 clones, with approximately 60% as singletons. The specimen was CD4+ T cells sorted from PBMCs after 18-hour stimulation, collected from a patient who received antiretroviral therapy. The receptors stem from an adult woman with HIV who was CMV-seropositive.

This clone was detected a few times. The J gene is TRBJ2-7, the V gene TRBV21-1; the D call of TRBD1 is as the table states it, not checked on the DNA. TRBV21-1 is designated a pseudogene. The CDR3 has 12 amino acids. The chain's CDR3 is CASSKPCSEQYF. In DNA form, the CDR3 reads TGTGCCAGCAGCAAACCTTGCAGCGAGCAGTACTTC.

The J gene is TRBJ2-3, the V gene TRBV6-1; no reliable D call. Trimming took off 10 bases at V and 2 bases at J, with 13 bases between the two ends. The germline CDR1 and CDR2 sequences are MNHNS and SASEGT. The CDR3 extends over 13 amino acids. DNA of the CDR3: TGTGCCACCCGAGATCGACTCACAGATACGCAGTATTTT. Its translation is CATRDRLTDTQYF.

V usage is TRBV30 and J usage is TRBJ1-6; the D is unclear. CDR3 length equals 12 residues. V lost 5 bases to trimming and J lost 8 bases, with 10 bases between them. CDR1 and CDR2 (germline): GTSNPN, SVGIG (reference sequence). CDR3 protein: CAWAGSDSPLHF. CDR3 DNA: TGTGCCTGGGCAGGTTCGGATTCACCCCTCCACTTT.

This clone was detected a few times. The V and J genes are TRBV5-1 and TRBJ2-3; 7 bases are a match to TRBD2. Trimming took 0 bases from V and 4 from J; bases not matched to a gene: 5. Germline-derived CDR1 and CDR2 are SGHRS and YFSETQ. The CDR3 is 15 residues long. The DNA of the CDR3 is TGCGCCAGCAGCTTGGCCCTTGGGGGGGCAGATACGCAGTATTTT. Translation: CASSLALGGADTQYF.

J is TRBJ1-1 and V is TRBV6-1; D remains unclear. The germline gives CDR1 MNHNS, CDR2 SASEGT. The V end was cut by 3 bases, the J end by 4 bases, with 9 bases between. This CDR3 has 13 amino acids. CDR3 DNA sequence: TGTGCCAGCAGTGAGTATGCGATCACTGAAGCTTTCTTT. This gives the protein CASSEYAITEAFF.

The chain couples TRBV29-1 to TRBJ2-4; TRBD1 agrees at 9 bases. The CDR3 length is 12 residues. In germline, CDR1 is SQVTM, CDR2 ANQGSEA. Trimming removed 5 bases from V and 8 bases from J; junction bases left unmatched: 4. The CDR3 DNA reads as TGCAGCGTTCGCCGGGACAGGGACATTCAGTACTTC. Its protein product is CSVRRDRDIQYF.

This sequence joins TRBV2 and TRBJ1-1; D might be TRBD1 (5 bases). V gave up 5 bases and J gave up 3 bases, with 13 bases separating them. The CDR3 covers 14 residues. The germline gives CDR1 SNHLY, CDR2 FYNNEI. CDR3 protein: CASSYLGTDTEAFF. For the CDR3, the DNA is TGTGCCAGCAGTTACTTAGGGACGGACACTGAAGCTTTCTTT.

The rearrangement links TRBV19 to TRBJ2-1, with TRBD2 matching 12 bases. Germline trimming cut 4 bases from V and 6 bases from J; bases unmatched to any gene: 10. Germline V gene data show CDR1 as LNHDA and CDR2 as SQIVND (reference sequence). The CDR3 extends over 17 amino acids. The CDR3 nucleotides read TGTGCCAGTAGTAGTATAGTTCAGACTAGCGGGGGCAATGAGCAGTTCTTC. Protein product: CASSSIVQTSGGNEQFF.

This clone has more than one count but fewer than ten. V is TRBV5-8 and J is TRBJ1-1, with 8 bases aligning to TRBD1. V lost 5 bases and J lost 9; bases outside the gene matches: 9. Germline CDR1 reads SGHTS; CDR2 reads YDEGEE. This CDR3 has 13 amino acids. The CDR3 sequence is CASSLQGGKQAFF. CDR3 bases: TGTGCCAGCAGTTTACAGGGGGGGAAGCAAGCTTTCTTT.

V is TRBV5-1 and J is TRBJ2-6; tentative D call: TRBD2 (5 bases). This CDR3 is 16 amino acids long. V shed 4 bases and J shed 0 bases, with 11 bases lying between them. Germline V lookup: CDR1 SGHRS, CDR2 YFSETQ. Here the CDR3 DNA reads TGCGCCAGCAGCCCCGGACTGAGCTCTGGGGCCAACGTCCTGACTTTC. Residues: CASSPGLSSGANVLTF. Complete variable domain (other parts from reference TRBV5-1 and TRBJ2-6): KAGVTQTPRYLIKTRGQQVTLSCSPISGHRSVSWYQQTPGQGLQFLFEYFSETQRNKGNFPGRFSGRQFSNSRSEMNVSTLELGDSALYLCASSPGLSSGANVLTFGAGSRLTVL.